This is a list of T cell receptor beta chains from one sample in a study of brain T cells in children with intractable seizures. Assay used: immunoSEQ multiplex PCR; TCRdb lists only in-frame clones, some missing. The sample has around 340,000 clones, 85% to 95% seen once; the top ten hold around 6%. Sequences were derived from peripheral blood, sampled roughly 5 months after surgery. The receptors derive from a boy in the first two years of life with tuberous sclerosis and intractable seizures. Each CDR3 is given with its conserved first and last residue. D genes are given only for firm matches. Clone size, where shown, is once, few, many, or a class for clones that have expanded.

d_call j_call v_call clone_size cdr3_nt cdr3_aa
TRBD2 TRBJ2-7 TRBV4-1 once TGCGCCAGCAGCCAAGGACTAGCGGGTCCCTACGAGCAGTACTTC CASSQGLAGPYEQYF
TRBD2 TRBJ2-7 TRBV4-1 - TGCGCCAGCAGCCAAGATAGGACTAGCGGGAGCTGGCAGTACTTC CASSQDRTSGSWQYF
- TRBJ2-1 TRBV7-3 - TGTGCCAGCAGTCCAGGACCCATAAGCTCCTACAATGAGCAGTTCTTC CASSPGPISSYNEQFF
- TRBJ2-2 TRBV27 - TGTGCCAGCAGTTTATCCTCAGGCGGTACCGGGGAGCTGTTTTTT CASSLSSGGTGELFF
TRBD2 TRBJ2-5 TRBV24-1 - TGTGCCACCGGGGATGGGACTAGCGGCCCAGGGGCCCAGTACTTC CATGDGTSGPGAQYF
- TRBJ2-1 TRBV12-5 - TGTGCTAGTGGTTTGAGTGTACAGTACAATGAGCAGTTCTTC CASGLSVQYNEQFF
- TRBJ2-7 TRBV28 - TGTGCCAGCAGTTTAAGGGTATTGGGGTACGAGCAGTACTTC CASSLRVLGYEQYF
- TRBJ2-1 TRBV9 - TGTGCCAGCAGCGTAGTACCTCCGGGCGGGGTAAGCTACAATGAGCAGTTCTTC CASSVVPPGGVSYNEQFF
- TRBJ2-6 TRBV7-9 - TGTGCCAGCAGCACCCGGTTCTATGGGGCCAACGTCCTGACTTTC CASSTRFYGANVLTF
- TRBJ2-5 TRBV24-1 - TGTGCCACCAGTGACCCCATTGCGGCGTACCAAGAGACCCAGTACTTC CATSDPIAAYQETQYF
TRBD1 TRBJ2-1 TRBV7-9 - TGTGCCAGCAGCTTAGTGGGACAGGGTGGTGACGAGCAGTTCTTC CASSLVGQGGDEQFF
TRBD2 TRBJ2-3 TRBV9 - TGTGCCAGCAGCGTAGGAATTTGGGGACTAGCGTCCACAGATACGCAGTATTTT CASSVGIWGLASTDTQYF
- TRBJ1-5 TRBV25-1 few TGTGCCAGCAGTGAATGGGGCCCTCAGCCCCAGCATTTT CASSEWGPQPQHF
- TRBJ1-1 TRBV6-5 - TGTGCCAGCCGGGCGGCGGGGACTGAAGCTTTCTTT CASRAAGTEAFF
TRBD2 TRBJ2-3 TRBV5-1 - TGCGCCAGCAGCTTGGGTAGCGGGGGAGCGGGTACGCAGTATTTT CASSLGSGGAGTQYF
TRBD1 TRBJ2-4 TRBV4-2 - TGTGCCAGCAGCCAATCTAAGGGGGCACTAGCCAAAAACATTCAGTACTTC CASSQSKGALAKNIQYF
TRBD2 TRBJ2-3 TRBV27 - TGTGCCAGCAGTTCCCAACCCCCAAATCGGGGGGGCGAGGGCACAGATACGCAGTATTTT CASSSQPPNRGGEGTDTQYF
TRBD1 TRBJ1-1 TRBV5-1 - TGCGCCAGCAGCTCCGACAGGACAGGGGGGACTACTGAAGCTTTCTTT CASSSDRTGGTTEAFF
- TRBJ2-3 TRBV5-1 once TGCGCCAGCAGCACTGGGGGGACAGATACGCAGTATTTT CASSTGGTDTQYF
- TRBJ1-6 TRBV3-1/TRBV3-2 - TGTGCCAGCAGCCAAGACAGGGGATTCTCCTATAATTCACCCCTCCACTTT CASSQDRGFSYNSPLHF
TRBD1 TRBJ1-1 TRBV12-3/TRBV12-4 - TGTGCCAGCAGTGCTCACAGGGGGGAAGCTTTCTTT CASSAHRGEAFF
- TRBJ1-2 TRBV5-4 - TGTGCCAGCAGCTTGGAAGGAATAACTAACTATGGCTACACCTTC CASSLEGITNYGYTF
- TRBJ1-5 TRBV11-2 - TGTGCCAGCAGCTTAGATGGGACACTTAATCAGCCCCAGCATTTT CASSLDGTLNQPQHF
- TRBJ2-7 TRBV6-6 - TGTGCCAGCAGTTACAATGAAGAAGAGCAGTACTTC CASSYNEEEQYF
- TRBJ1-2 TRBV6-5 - TGTGCCAGCAGTTACTCGTTCAACGGGGTTTTTGGCTACACCTTC CASSYSFNGVFGYTF
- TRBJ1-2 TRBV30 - TGTGCCTGGAGTGTAGGACAATATGGCTACACCTTC CAWSVGQYGYTF
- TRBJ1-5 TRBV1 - TGCACCAGCAGCCAAGGAGAGCAAGGGAAAAGGAACCGGAATCAGCCCCAGCATTTT CTSSQGEQGKRNRNQPQHF
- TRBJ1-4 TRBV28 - TGTGCCAGCACCCTAGCGGGGAGGGTAGGGGAAAAACTGTTTTTT CASTLAGRVGEKLFF
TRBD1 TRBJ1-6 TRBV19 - TGTGCCAGTAGCCGGGACAGGGATAATTCACCCCTCCACTTT CASSRDRDNSPLHF
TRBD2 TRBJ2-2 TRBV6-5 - TGTGCCAGCAGCGCTAGCGGTAACACCGGGGAGCTGTTTTTT CASSASGNTGELFF
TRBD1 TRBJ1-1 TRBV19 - TGTGCCAGTAGTCCCGGGACAGGGTTGACTGAAGCTTTCTTT CASSPGTGLTEAFF
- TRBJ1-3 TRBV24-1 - TGTGCCACCTCTCAGGGAAACACCATATATTTT CATSQGNTIYF
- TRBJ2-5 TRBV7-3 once TGTGCCAGCAGCTTAGGGGTTCAAGAGACCCAGTACTTC CASSLGVQETQYF
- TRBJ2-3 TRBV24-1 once TGTGCCACCAGTCTCTTTGATACGCAGTATTTT CATSLFDTQYF
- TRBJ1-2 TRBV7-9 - TGTGCCAGCAGCCCGACCCCTAACTATGGCTACACCTTC CASSPTPNYGYTF
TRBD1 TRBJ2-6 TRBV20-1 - TGCAGTGCTAGTCTGAGGAGGACAGGCAACTCTGGGGCCAACGTCCTGACTTTC CSASLRRTGNSGANVLTF
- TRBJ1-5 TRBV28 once TGTGCCAGCAGTTTCAGGTCCGACAGGACCTATAGCAATCAGCCCCAGCATTTT CASSFRSDRTYSNQPQHF
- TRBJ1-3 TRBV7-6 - TGTGCCAGCAGCTCGGGGACGGAGGAGGGAAGAAACACCATATATTTT CASSSGTEEGRNTIYF
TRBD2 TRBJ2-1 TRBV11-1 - TGTGCCAGCAGCTGGGGGACTAGGGATAGTGAGCAGTTCTTC CASSWGTRDSEQFF
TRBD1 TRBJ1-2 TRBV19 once TGTGCCAGTAGAACACTGGGACAGGGAGGGACGATCTATGGCTACACCTTC CASRTLGQGGTIYGYTF
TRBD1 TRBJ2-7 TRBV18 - TGTGCCAGCTCACCGAATTTGGACAGGTCCGAGCAGTACTTC CASSPNLDRSEQYF
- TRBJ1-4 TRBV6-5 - TGTGCCAGGATAGGGAGTGAAAAACTGTTTTTT CARIGSEKLFF
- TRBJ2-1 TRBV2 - TGTGCCAGCAGTGAAACTGGGGCGTGGGAGGTGCCGGTCTTC CASSETGAWEVPVF
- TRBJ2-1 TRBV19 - TGTGCCAGTAGCGATCAACCTGAGCGCTACAATGAGCAGTTCTTC CASSDQPERYNEQFF
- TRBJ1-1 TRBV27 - TGTGCCAGCAGTTTAGGGCGGAACACTGAAGCTTTCTTT CASSLGRNTEAFF
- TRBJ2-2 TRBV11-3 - TGTGCCAGCAGCCTGGGGCAGCGGACGAACACCGGGGAGCTGTTTTTT CASSLGQRTNTGELFF
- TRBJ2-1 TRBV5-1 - TGCGCCAGCAGCTCCGGTGGCGTGCCAAATGAGCAGTTCTTC CASSSGGVPNEQFF
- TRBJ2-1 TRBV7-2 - TGTGCCAGCAGCTTTGGACTCTACAATGAGCAGTTCTTC CASSFGLYNEQFF
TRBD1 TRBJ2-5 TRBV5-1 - TGCGCCAGCAGCGTAGACAGGGGCGGCGAGACCCAGTACTTC CASSVDRGGETQYF
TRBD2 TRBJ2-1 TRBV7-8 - TGTGCCAGCAGCTTAACAGCGGGGGTAAGCTCCTACAATGAGCAGTTCTTC CASSLTAGVSSYNEQFF
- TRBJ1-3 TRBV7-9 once TGTGCCAGCAGCCAGGACACCTCGAGAAACACCATATATTTT CASSQDTSRNTIYF